The 3 T cell receptor beta chains in this list originate from one sample, sequenced in a study of blood T cell repertoires in COVID-19. The table came from immunoSEQ multiplex PCR; TCRdb's copy has only in-frame clones and leaves some out. The sample lists fewer than 110,000 clones; around 90% were seen once. The sample consisted of peripheral blood. These receptors were collected from a man over 45 in a cohort sampled during active COVID-19.

The CDR3 nucleotides read TGTGCCAGCAGCCGCCGGGGTAGCGGGGGGTCCTCCTACGAGCAGTACGTC. Translation: CASSRRGSGGSSYEQYV. The V call is TRBV7-2, the J call TRBJ2-7, with TRBD2 matching over 10 bases. Looked up from germline, CDR1 is SGHTA and CDR2 is FQGNSA. This CDR3 has 17 residues. The V and J ends lost 5 bases and 0 bases, in that order; junction bases with no gene match: 10.

The V call is TRBV28, the J call TRBJ1-5; unclear D gene. The CDR3 spans 14 residues. V shed 4 bases and J shed 2 bases, with 9 bases lying between them. Germline V gene lookup returns CDR1 MDHEN and CDR2 SYDVKM. The CDR3 sequence is CASSYPGRNQPQHF. The CDR3 DNA follows: TGTGCCAGCAGTTACCCGGGTCGCAATCAGCCCCAGCATTTT.

The chain uses TRBV27 and TRBJ2-7, with D unclear. Per germline, CDR1 MNHEY and CDR2 SMNVEV (reference sequence). The CDR3 totals 14 residues. V lost 11 bases and J 0 bases, leaving 17 bases between the germline ends. In DNA form, the CDR3 reads TGTGCCGCGAAGAGGAATCTACTCTCCTACGAGCAGTACTTC. Translated: CAAKRNLLSYEQYF.